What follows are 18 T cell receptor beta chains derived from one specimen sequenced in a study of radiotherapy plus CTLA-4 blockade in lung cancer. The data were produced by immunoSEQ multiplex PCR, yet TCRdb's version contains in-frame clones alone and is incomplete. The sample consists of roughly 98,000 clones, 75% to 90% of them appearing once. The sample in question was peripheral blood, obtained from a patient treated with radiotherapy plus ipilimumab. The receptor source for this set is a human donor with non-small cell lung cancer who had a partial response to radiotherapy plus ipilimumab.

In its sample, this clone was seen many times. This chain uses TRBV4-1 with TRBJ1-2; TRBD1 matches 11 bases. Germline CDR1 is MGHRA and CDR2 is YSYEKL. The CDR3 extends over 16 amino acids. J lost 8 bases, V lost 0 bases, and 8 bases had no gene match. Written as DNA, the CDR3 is TGCGCCAGCAGCCAAGACCTAGGGACAGGGGGTCAAGGCTACACCTTC. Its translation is CASSQDLGTGGQGYTF.

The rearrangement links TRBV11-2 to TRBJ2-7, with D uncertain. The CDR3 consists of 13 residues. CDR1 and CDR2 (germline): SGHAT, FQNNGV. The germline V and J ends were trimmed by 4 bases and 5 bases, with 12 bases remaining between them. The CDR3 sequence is CASSWSSAHEQYF. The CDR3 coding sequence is TGTGCCAGCAGCTGGTCCAGCGCCCACGAGCAGTACTTC. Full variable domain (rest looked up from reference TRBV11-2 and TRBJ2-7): EAGVAQSPRYKIIEKRQSVAFWCNPISGHATLYWYQQILGQGPKLLIQFQNNGVVDDSQLPKDRFSAERLKGVDSTLKIQPAKLEDSAVYLCASSWSSAHEQYFGPGTRLTVT.

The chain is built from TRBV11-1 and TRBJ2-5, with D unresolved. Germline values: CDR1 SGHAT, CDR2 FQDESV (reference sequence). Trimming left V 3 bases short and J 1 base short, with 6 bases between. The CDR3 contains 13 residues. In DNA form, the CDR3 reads TGTGCCAGCAGCTTCGGGTCCCAAGAGACCCAGTACTTC. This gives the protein CASSFGSQETQYF.

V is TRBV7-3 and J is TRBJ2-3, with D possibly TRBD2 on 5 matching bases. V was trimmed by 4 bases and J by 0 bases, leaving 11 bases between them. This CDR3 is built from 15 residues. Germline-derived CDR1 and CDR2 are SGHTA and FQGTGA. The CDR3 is CASSSWAGSTDTQYF. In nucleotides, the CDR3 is TGTGCCAGCAGCTCCTGGGCGGGCAGCACAGATACGCAGTATTTT. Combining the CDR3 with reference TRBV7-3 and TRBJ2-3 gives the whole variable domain GAGVSQTPSNKVTEKGKYVELRCDPISGHTALYWYRQSLGQGPEFLIYFQGTGAADDSGLPNDRFFAVRPEGSVSTLKIQRTERGDSAVYLCASSSWAGSTDTQYFGPGTRLTVL.

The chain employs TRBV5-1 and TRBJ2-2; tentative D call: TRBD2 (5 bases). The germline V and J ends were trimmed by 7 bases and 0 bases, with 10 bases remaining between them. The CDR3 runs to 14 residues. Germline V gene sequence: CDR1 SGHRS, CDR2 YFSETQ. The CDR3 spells CASSGIANTGELFF. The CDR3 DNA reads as TGCGCCAGCTCCGGGATTGCGAACACCGGGGAGCTGTTTTTT.

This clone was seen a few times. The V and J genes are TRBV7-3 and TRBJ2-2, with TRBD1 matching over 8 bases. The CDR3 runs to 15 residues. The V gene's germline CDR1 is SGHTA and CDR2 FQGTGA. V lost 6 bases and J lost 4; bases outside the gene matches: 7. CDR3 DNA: TGTGCCAGCAGTTTGACAGGGGCCATCACCGGGGAGCTGTTTTTT. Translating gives CASSLTGAITGELFF.

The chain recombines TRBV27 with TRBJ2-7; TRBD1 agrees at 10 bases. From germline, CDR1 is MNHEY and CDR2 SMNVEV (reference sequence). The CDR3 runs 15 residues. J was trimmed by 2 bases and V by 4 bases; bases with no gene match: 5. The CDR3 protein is CASSSGQGSTYEQYF. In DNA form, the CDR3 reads TGTGCCAGCAGTTCGGGACAGGGGTCTACCTACGAGCAGTACTTC.

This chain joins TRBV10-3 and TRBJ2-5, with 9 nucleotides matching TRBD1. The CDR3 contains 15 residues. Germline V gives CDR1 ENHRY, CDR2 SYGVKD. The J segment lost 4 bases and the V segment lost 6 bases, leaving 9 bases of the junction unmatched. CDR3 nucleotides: TGTGCCATCAGCACTCCCACAGGGGGCTCAGAGACCCAGTACTTC. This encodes CAISTPTGGSETQYF.

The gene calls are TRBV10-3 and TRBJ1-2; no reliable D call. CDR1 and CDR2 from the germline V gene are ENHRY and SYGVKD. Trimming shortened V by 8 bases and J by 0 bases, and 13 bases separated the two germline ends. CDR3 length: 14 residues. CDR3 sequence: CAIHPGLSNYGYTF. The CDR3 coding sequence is TGTGCCATCCATCCAGGCCTCTCTAACTATGGCTACACCTTC.

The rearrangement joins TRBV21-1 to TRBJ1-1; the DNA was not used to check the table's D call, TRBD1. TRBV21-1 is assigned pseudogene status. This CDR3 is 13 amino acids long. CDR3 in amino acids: CASSKRQVTEAFF. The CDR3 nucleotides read TGTGCCAGCAGCAAGAGACAGGTAACTGAAGCTTTCTTT.

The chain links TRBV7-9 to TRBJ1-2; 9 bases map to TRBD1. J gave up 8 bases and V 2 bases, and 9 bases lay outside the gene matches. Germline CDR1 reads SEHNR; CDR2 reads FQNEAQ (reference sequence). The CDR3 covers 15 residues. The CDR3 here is CASSLTHRGQEGYTF. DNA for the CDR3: TGTGCCAGCAGCTTAACCCACAGGGGGCAAGAAGGCTACACCTTC.

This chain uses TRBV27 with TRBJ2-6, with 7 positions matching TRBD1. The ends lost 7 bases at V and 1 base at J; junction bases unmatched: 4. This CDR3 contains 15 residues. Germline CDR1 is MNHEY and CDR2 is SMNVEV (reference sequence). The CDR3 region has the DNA TGTGCCAGCACTACACAGGGGTCTGGGGCCAACGTCCTGACTTTC. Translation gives CASTTQGSGANVLTF.

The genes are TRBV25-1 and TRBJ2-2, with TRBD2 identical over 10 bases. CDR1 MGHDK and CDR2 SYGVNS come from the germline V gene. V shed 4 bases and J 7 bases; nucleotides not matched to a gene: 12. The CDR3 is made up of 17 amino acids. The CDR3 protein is CASSALGTSVYVGELFF. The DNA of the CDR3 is TGTGCCAGCAGTGCGCTGGGGACTAGCGTTTATGTCGGGGAGCTGTTTTTT.

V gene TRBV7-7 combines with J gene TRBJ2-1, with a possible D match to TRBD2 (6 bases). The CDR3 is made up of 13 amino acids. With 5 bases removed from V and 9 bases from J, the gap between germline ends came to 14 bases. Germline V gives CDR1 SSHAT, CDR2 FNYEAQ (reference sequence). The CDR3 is CASSLAGGAEQFF. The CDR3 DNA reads TGTGCCAGCAGCCTCGCCGGGGGAGCTGAGCAGTTCTTC.

DNA for the CDR3: TGTGCCAGCAGCTTAGATCCGACACATAGCACAGATACGCAGTATTTT. Translation: CASSLDPTHSTDTQYF. The chain is built from TRBV11-2 and TRBJ2-3; D unclear. This CDR3 is built from 16 residues. Germline CDR1 SGHAT, CDR2 FQNNGV. The ends were cut back, 0 bases at V and 0 bases at J, with 10 bases in the middle.

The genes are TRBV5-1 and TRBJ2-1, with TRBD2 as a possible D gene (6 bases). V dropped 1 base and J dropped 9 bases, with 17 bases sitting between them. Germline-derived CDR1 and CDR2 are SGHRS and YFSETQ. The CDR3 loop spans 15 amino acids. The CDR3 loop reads CASSLNRGAEGEQFF. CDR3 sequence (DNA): TGCGCCAGCAGCTTGAATCGCGGGGCAGAGGGTGAGCAGTTCTTC.

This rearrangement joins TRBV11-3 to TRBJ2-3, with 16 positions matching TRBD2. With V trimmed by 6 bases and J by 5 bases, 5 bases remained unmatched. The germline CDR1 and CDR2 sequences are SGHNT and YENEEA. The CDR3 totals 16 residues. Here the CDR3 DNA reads TGTGCCAGCAGTTCGGGACTAGCGGGAGGGGTAGATACGCAGTATTTT. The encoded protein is CASSSGLAGGVDTQYF. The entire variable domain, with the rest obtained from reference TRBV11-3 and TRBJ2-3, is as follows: EAGVVQSPRYKIIEKKQPVAFWCNPISGHNTLYWYLQNLGQGPELLIRYENEEAVDDSQLPKDRFSAERLKGVDSTLKIQPAELGDSAVYLCASSSGLAGGVDTQYFGPGTRLTVL.

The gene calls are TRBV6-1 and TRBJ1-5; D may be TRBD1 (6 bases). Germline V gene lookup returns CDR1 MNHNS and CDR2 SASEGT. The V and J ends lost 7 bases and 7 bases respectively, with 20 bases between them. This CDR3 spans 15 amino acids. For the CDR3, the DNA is TGTGCCAGCAACCCGAGCACAGGGTACGAGCAGCCCCAGCATTTT. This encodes CASNPSTGYEQPQHF.